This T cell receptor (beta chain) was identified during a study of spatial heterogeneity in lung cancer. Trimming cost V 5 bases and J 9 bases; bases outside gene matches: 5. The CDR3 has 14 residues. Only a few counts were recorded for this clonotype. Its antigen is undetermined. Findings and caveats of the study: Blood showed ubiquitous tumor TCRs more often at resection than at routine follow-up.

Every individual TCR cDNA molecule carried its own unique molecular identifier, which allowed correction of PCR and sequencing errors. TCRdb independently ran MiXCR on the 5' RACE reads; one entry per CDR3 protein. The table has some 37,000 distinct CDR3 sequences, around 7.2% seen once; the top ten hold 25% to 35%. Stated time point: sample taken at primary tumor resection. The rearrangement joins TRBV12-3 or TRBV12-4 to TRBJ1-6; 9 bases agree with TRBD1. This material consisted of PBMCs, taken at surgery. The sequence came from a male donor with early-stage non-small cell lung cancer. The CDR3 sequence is CASSLYRGRSPLHF. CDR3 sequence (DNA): TGTGCCAGCAGTCTATACAGGGGGCGTTCACCCCTCCACTTT.